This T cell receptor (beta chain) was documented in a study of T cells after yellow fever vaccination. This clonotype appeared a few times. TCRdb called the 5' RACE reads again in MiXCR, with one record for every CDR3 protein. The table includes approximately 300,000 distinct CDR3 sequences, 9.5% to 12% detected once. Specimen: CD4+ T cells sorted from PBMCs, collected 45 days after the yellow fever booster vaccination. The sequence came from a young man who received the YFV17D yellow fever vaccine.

The CDR3 region has the DNA TGTGCCAGCAGTGTAAGGTTACGCGAGCAGTACTTC. It codes for CASSVRLREQYF. The chain links TRBV6-1 to TRBJ2-7; unclear D gene. CDR1 is MNHNS and CDR2 is SASEGT in the germline V gene. The V and J ends lost 4 bases and 6 bases respectively, with 10 bases between them. The CDR3 loop spans 12 amino acids.